This T cell receptor (beta chain) originates from a study of immune evolution from preneoplasia to lung adenocarcinoma. The CDR3 extends over 14 amino acids. Germline loops: CDR1 SGHTA, CDR2 FQGTGA. Trimming pared 3 bases from V and 2 bases from J, leaving 9 bases between. Clones were sequenced by immunoSEQ multiplex PCR, and TCRdb holds only the in-frame ones, with some missing. Among tens of thousands of clones listed, roughly four fifths were seen once. The chain has TRBV7-3 and TRBJ2-3; D gene unclear. The receptor's source is a person in their sixties or seventies with lung adenocarcinoma. Material: FFPE invasive lung adenocarcinoma tissue. The CDR3 here is CASSFDSNTDTQYF. The CDR3 DNA reads TGTGCCAGCAGCTTTGACTCGAACACAGATACGCAGTATTTT.